What follows are 23 T cell receptor beta chains derived from one specimen sequenced in a study of cytomegalovirus exposure and HLA in healthy donors. PCR used 60 Vbeta primers and 13 Jbeta primers. Method: immunoSEQ multiplex PCR; TCRdb's copy keeps in-frame clones and lacks some. This table holds 150,000 to 200,000 clones, roughly 74% found once. What was sequenced was PBMCs. These receptors were taken from a male donor in good health and CMV-seronegative.

The chain combines TRBV27 with TRBJ2-1, with 8 bases fitting TRBD2. Germline CDR1 is MNHEY and CDR2 is SMNVEV (reference sequence). V gave up 5 bases and J gave up 9 bases; unmatched junction bases: 12. The CDR3 loop spans 15 amino acids. The DNA for the CDR3 is TGTGCCAGCAGTGGAGGGGTGATAGCGGGAACTGAGCAGTTCTTC. Residues: CASSGGVIAGTEQFF.

This clone appeared a few times. The chain couples TRBV7-2 to TRBJ2-1, with TRBD1 matching 7 bases. The CDR3 runs 18 residues. CDR1 and CDR2 (germline): SGHTA, FQGNSA. J gave up 0 bases and V 0 bases, and 8 bases lay outside the gene matches. The CDR3 reads CASSLARTGRSSYNEQFF. The CDR3 bases are TGTGCCAGCAGCTTAGCCCGGACAGGTCGGAGCTCCTACAATGAGCAGTTCTTC.

The chain uses TRBV5-1 and TRBJ2-1; 9 positions match TRBD2. The germline CDR1 and CDR2 sequences are SGHRS and YFSETQ. This CDR3 has 16 residues. V lost 6 bases to trimming and J lost 8 bases; unmatched junction nucleotides: 15. The CDR3: CASTRGGASGAYEQFF. CDR3 nucleotides: TGCGCCAGCACCAGGGGAGGGGCTAGCGGGGCTTATGAGCAGTTCTTC.

The rearrangement uses TRBV5-1 and TRBJ2-3, with TRBD1 as a possible D gene (6 bases). Germline CDR1 and CDR2: SGHRS and YFSETQ. V was clipped by 0 bases and J by 4 bases, with 9 bases between them. The CDR3 has 14 residues. The CDR3 protein is CASSLAQGPDTQYF. The DNA for the CDR3 is TGCGCCAGCAGCTTGGCGCAGGGGCCAGATACGCAGTATTTT.

This chain joins TRBV19 and TRBJ1-1, with TRBD1 identical over 8 bases. The CDR3 runs to 14 residues. J lost 6 bases, V lost 5 bases, and 8 bases had no gene match. CDR1 is LNHDA and CDR2 is SQIVND in the germline V gene (reference sequence). The CDR3 DNA follows: TGTGCCAGTAGTCCCGGACAGGGACAGGCTGAAGCTTTCTTT. Its protein is CASSPGQGQAEAFF. Filled out from reference TRBV19 and TRBJ1-1, the complete variable domain reads DGGITQSPKYLFRKEGQNVTLSCEQNLNHDAMYWYRQDPGQGLRLIYYSQIVNDFQKGDIAEGYSVSREKKESFPLTVTSAQKNPTAFYLCASSPGQGQAEAFFGQGTRLTVV.

The V and J genes are TRBV19 and TRBJ2-1; D is unresolved. The germline gives CDR1 LNHDA, CDR2 SQIVND (reference sequence). The V end was cut by 2 bases, the J end by 0 bases, with 14 bases between. There are 17 residues in the CDR3. The CDR3 region is CASSIRGFSSSYNEQFF. In DNA form, the CDR3 reads TGTGCCAGTAGTATACGCGGCTTCTCGAGCTCCTACAATGAGCAGTTCTTC.

Remarks on this clone: This may be a read error, as it is one base from a much larger clone. The CDR3 bases are TGTGCCAGCAGCTTACAGGGGAACACTGAAGCTTTCTTT. It is translated as CASSLQGNTEAFF. The chain employs TRBV7-6 and TRBJ1-1; a possible D gene is TRBD1 (5 bases). The V end lost 2 bases, the J end lost 1 base, and 5 bases lay between the germline ends. Germline V gene lookup returns CDR1 SGHVS and CDR2 FNYEAQ. The CDR3 has 13 amino acids.

The J gene is TRBJ1-6, the V gene TRBV27; tentative D call: TRBD1 (5 bases). CDR1 and CDR2 (germline): MNHEY, SMNVEV (reference sequence). V was clipped by 4 bases and J by 7 bases, with 8 bases between them. The CDR3 spans 13 residues. DNA of the CDR3: TGTGCCAGCAGTTCTCCAGGGAATTCACCCCTCCACTTT. Its translation: CASSSPGNSPLHF.

The chain couples TRBV9 to TRBJ2-3; 8 bases match TRBD2. The germline V gene encodes CDR1 SGDLS and CDR2 YYNGEE. The CDR3 has 17 amino acids. The junction had 8 bases not matched to a gene; V was cut back by 1 base and J by 1 base. Here the CDR3 DNA reads TGTGCCAGCAGCGTAACCCCAGCGGGGGCCGGCACAGATACGCAGTATTTT. Translating gives CASSVTPAGAGTDTQYF.

This clone has more than one count but fewer than ten. The V call is TRBV19, the J call TRBJ2-7; 9 bases agree with TRBD1. The CDR3 extends over 15 amino acids. The germline gives CDR1 LNHDA, CDR2 SQIVND (reference sequence). V dropped 4 bases and J dropped 2; count of bases not matched to a gene: 6. The CDR3 sequence is CASSSTGTGTYEQYF. The CDR3 nucleotides are TGTGCCAGTAGTAGCACCGGGACAGGGACCTACGAGCAGTACTTC.

This chain links TRBV4-2 with TRBJ2-1; 12 nucleotides align to TRBD2. Germline lookup yields CDR1 LGHNA and CDR2 YNFKEQ. V gave up 0 bases and J gave up 9 bases; unmatched junction bases: 6. The length of the CDR3 is 16 residues. CDR3 nucleotides: TGTGCCAGCAGCCAAGAGGACCGGACTAGCGGGACTGAGCAGTTCTTC. Its protein product is CASSQEDRTSGTEQFF.

This clone was recorded a few times. The chain has TRBV5-6 and TRBJ1-2, with D possibly TRBD1 on 5 matching bases. This CDR3 is 15 amino acids long. With 4 bases removed from V and 4 bases from J, the gap between germline ends came to 17 bases. CDR1 is SGHDT and CDR2 is YYEEEE in the germline V gene. The CDR3: CASSARGISAYGYTF. Written as DNA, the CDR3 is TGTGCCAGCAGCGCCCGGGGGATTTCGGCCTATGGCTACACCTTC.

The gene calls are TRBV11-2 and TRBJ2-5; 7 bases map to TRBD2. Germline V gene data show CDR1 as SGHAT and CDR2 as FQNNGV. CDR3 length: 15 amino acids. V was clipped by 5 bases and J by 2 bases; unmatched bases: 8. CDR3: CASSVLGGSQETQYF. The CDR3 nucleotides are TGTGCCAGCAGCGTCTTGGGGGGGAGTCAAGAGACCCAGTACTTC.

V is TRBV7-8 and J is TRBJ1-2; 10 bases are shared with TRBD1. Germline loops: CDR1 SGHVS, CDR2 FQNEAQ. The J segment lost 7 bases and the V segment lost 1 base, leaving 9 bases of the junction unmatched. This CDR3 has 16 amino acids. CDR3 region: CASSLDRQGARGGYTF. DNA of the CDR3: TGTGCCAGCAGCTTAGACCGACAGGGGGCGCGAGGTGGCTACACCTTC.

The CDR3 DNA sequence: TGTGCCAGCAGCCCAGACGGACAGGTTCTCTCCTACGAGCAGTACTTC. Translating it yields CASSPDGQVLSYEQYF. J is TRBJ2-7 and V is TRBV9, with TRBD1 matching 7 bases. CDR3 length: 16 residues. The J segment lost 0 bases and the V segment lost 4 bases, leaving 10 bases of the junction unmatched. CDR1 and CDR2 (germline): SGDLS, YYNGEE.

The chain joins TRBV28 to TRBJ2-7; 14 bases are shared with TRBD2. Germline loops: CDR1 MDHEN, CDR2 SYDVKM. Trimming cost V 5 bases and J 3 bases; bases outside gene matches: 3. The CDR3 has 15 amino acids. CDR3 in amino acids: CASSPGTSGSYEQYF. Here the CDR3 DNA reads TGTGCCAGCAGTCCCGGGACTAGCGGGAGCTACGAGCAGTACTTC. The full variable domain, in which reference TRBV28 and TRBJ2-7 provide the parts outside the CDR3, is DVKVTQSSRYLVKRTGEKVFLECVQDMDHENMFWYRQDPGLGLRLIYFSYDVKMKEKGDIPEGYSVSREKKERFSLILESASTNQTSMYLCASSPGTSGSYEQYFGPGTRLTVT.

The chain couples TRBV27 to TRBJ2-5; D uncertain. The DNA end is a closer match to TRBJ2-7, so the J assignment may be wrong. The germline V gene has CDR1 MNHEY and CDR2 SMNVEV (reference sequence). The CDR3 contains 15 residues. CDR3 residues: CASSSYMRNPYEQYF. The CDR3 nucleotides are TGTGCCAGCAGTTCGTACATGAGGAATCCCTACGAGCAGTACTTC.

The chain has TRBV5-1 and TRBJ1-1, with D perhaps TRBD1 (5 bases). V was clipped by 6 bases and J by 2 bases, with 11 bases between them. This CDR3 is 13 amino acids long. The germline V gene has CDR1 SGHRS and CDR2 YFSETQ. CDR3 DNA sequence: TGCGCCAGCACTGTGACAGACAACACTGAAGCTTTCTTT. Amino acid sequence: CASTVTDNTEAFF.

The chain combines TRBV4-2 with TRBJ2-2; a possible D gene is TRBD2 (5 bases). CDR1 is LGHNA and CDR2 is YNFKEQ in the germline V gene. This CDR3 contains 17 residues. The ends were cut back, 0 bases at V and 9 bases at J, with 20 bases in the middle. This CDR3 reads CASSQERTRSLVRELFF. The CDR3 DNA reads as TGTGCCAGCAGCCAAGAAAGGACTCGATCCCTGGTCCGGGAGCTGTTTTTT.

J is TRBJ1-3 and V is TRBV5-4; the D is unclear. Germline lookup yields CDR1 SGHNT and CDR2 YYREEE (reference sequence). CDR3 length equals 13 residues. The V gene lost 3 bases and the J gene lost 3 bases, with 7 bases spanning the gap. The CDR3 sequence is CASSSNIGNTIYF. The CDR3 DNA reads as TGTGCCAGCAGCTCCAACATTGGAAACACCATATATTTT.

With regard to this clone: The sample holds other DNA sequences that translate to the same CDR3. The V and J genes are TRBV5-1 and TRBJ1-5; 8 positions match TRBD1. Germline CDR1 and CDR2: SGHRS and YFSETQ. Trimming removed 0 bases from V and 4 bases from J; junction bases left unmatched: 0. The CDR3 loop spans 14 amino acids. In DNA, the CDR3 is TGCGCCAGCAGCTTGGGGACAGGGAATCAGCCCCAGCATTTT. Its translation: CASSLGTGNQPQHF.

This sequence joins TRBV6-5 and TRBJ1-2; possible D gene TRBD1, 6 bases. Trimming took 6 bases from V and 2 from J, leaving 10 bases between them. The CDR3 length is 13 residues. Germline-derived CDR1 and CDR2 are MNHEY and SVGAGI. The CDR3 sequence is CASRNRENYGYTF. CDR3 sequence (DNA): TGTGCCAGCAGAAACAGGGAAAACTATGGCTACACCTTC.

This sequence joins TRBV4-3 and TRBJ2-3, with 9 bases identical to TRBD1. Germline CDR1 is LGHNA and CDR2 is YSLEER. The J segment lost 14 bases and the V segment lost 0 bases, leaving 9 bases of the junction unmatched. This CDR3 contains 14 residues. Here the CDR3 reads CASSQDRTGTGLYF. The CDR3, as DNA: TGCGCCAGCAGCCAAGATAGGACCGGGACAGGGTTGTATTTT.